The T cell receptor beta chain described here comes from a study of naive and memory T cell subsets. The SP2 primer and nested alpha and beta constant region primers amplified ligated cDNA in four rounds. For blood and skin samples, reverse transcription used TCR alpha and beta constant primers. Using its own MiXCR run on the UMI-ligation and nested PCR reads, TCRdb lists one record per CDR3 protein. The sample shows more than 13,000 distinct CDR3 sequences, about 5% of them seen only once. The CDR3 spans 16 residues. Trimming shortened V by 0 bases and J by 3 bases, and 14 bases separated the two germline ends. The V gene's germline CDR1 is SGDLS and CDR2 YYNGEE. The treatment is: skin biopsy from PPD injection site in Mantoux-positive individual. An oligonucleotide containing a UMI was ligated to the 3' end of TCR cDNA. Biopsied sites were PPD injections in people with a positive Mantoux test. Reverse transcription used DNase-treated unsorted total RNA, aiming for about 1 to 1000 ng.

Study-wide findings and caveats: TCR transcript changes with activation or differentiation may affect this RNA method.

This clonotype was found many times. The antigen is not known. This TCR was sampled from an adult in good health. This specimen was skin, taken from a tuberculin skin test site. The chain employs TRBV9 and TRBJ2-3; weak D call: TRBD1 (6 bases). The CDR3 loop reads CASSVVPGQGTDTQYF. The CDR3 DNA reads TGTGCCAGCAGCGTAGTTCCGGGACAAGGGACAGATACGCAGTATTTT. Combining the CDR3 with reference TRBV9 and TRBJ2-3 gives the whole variable domain DSGVTQTPKHLITATGQRVTLRCSPRSGDLSVYWYQQSLDQGLQFLIQYYNGEERAKGNILERFSAQQFPDLHSELNLSSLELGDSALYFCASSVVPGQGTDTQYFGPGTRLTVL.